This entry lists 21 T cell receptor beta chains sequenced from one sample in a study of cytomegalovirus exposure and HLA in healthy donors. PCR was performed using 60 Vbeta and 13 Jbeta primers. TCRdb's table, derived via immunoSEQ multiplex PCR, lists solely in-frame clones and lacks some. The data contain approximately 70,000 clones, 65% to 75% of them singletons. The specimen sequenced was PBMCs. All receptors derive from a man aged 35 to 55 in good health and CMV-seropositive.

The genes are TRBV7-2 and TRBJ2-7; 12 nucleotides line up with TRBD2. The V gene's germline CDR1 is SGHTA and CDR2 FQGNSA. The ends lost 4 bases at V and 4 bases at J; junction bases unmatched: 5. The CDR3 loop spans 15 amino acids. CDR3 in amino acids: CASSSGTSGLYEQYF. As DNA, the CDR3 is TGTGCCAGCAGCTCCGGGACTAGCGGGTTGTACGAGCAGTACTTC.

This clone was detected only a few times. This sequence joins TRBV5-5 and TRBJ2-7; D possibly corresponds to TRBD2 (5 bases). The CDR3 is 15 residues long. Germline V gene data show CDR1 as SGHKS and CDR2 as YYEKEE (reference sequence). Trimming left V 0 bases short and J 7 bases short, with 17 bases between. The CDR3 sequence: CASSLGVREPIEQYF. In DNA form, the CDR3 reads TGTGCCAGCAGCTTGGGAGTGAGGGAGCCTATAGAGCAGTACTTC.

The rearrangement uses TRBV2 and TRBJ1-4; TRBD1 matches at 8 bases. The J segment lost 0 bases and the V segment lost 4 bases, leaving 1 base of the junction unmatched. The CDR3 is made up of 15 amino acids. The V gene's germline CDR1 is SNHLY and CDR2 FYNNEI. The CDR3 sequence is CASSGTGSTNEKLFF. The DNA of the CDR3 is TGTGCCAGCAGTGGGACAGGGTCAACTAATGAAAAACTGTTTTTT.

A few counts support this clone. In DNA, the CDR3 is TGTGCCACCAGCAGTGGGAGACAGCCCCAGCATTTT. It encodes CATSSGRQPQHF. The chain employs TRBV15 and TRBJ1-5; D uncertain. CDR3 length equals 12 residues. Germline V gene data show CDR1 as LNHNV and CDR2 as YYDKDF (reference sequence). Trimming cost V 3 bases and J 7 bases, with 7 bases left between them.

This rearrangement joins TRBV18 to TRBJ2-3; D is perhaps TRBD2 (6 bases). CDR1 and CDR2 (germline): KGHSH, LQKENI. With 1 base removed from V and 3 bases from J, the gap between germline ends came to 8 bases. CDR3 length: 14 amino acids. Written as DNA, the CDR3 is TGTGCCAGCTCACCACGGGGGGATACAGATACGCAGTATTTT. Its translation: CASSPRGDTDTQYF.

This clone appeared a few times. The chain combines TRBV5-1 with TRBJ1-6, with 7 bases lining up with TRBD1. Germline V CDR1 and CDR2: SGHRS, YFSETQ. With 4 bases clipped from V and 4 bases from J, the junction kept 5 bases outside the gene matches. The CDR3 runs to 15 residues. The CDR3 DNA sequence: TGCGCCAGCAGCCTCCAGGGACAGTATAATTCACCCCTCCACTTT. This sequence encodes CASSLQGQYNSPLHF.

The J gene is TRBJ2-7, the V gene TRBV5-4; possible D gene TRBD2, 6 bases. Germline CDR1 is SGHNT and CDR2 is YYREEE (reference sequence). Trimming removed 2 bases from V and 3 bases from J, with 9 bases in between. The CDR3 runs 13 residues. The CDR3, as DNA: TGTGCCAGCAGCTTTTCGGGACTCTACGAGCAGTACTTC. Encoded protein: CASSFSGLYEQYF.

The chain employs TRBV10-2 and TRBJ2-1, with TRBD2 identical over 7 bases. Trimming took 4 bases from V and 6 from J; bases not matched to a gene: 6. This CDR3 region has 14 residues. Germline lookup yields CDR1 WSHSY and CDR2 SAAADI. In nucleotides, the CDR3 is TGCGCCAGCAGTGGGCGGCCGGGGGGCAATGAGCAGTTCTTC. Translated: CASSGRPGGNEQFF.

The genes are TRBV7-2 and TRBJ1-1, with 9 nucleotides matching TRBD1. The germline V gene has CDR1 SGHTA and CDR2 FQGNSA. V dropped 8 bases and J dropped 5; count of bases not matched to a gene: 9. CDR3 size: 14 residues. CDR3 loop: CASGLQTGGTEAFF. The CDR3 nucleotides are TGTGCCAGCGGACTCCAGACAGGGGGTACTGAAGCTTTCTTT.

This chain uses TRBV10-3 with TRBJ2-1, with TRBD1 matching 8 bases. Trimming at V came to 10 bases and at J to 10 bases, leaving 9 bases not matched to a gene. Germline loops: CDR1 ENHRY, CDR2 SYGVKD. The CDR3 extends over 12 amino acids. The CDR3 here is CATGQGQGEQFF. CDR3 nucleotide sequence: TGTGCCACCGGACAGGGCCAGGGGGAGCAGTTCTTC.

The CDR3 sequence: CASSPTSSSYNEQFF. In DNA form, the CDR3 reads TGTGCCAGTAGTCCCACTAGTTCCTCCTACAATGAGCAGTTCTTC. This sequence joins TRBV19 and TRBJ2-1, with a possible D match to TRBD2 (5 bases). Trimming took off 5 bases at V and 0 bases at J, with 11 bases between the two ends. Germline V lookup: CDR1 LNHDA, CDR2 SQIVND (reference sequence). The CDR3 has 15 residues.

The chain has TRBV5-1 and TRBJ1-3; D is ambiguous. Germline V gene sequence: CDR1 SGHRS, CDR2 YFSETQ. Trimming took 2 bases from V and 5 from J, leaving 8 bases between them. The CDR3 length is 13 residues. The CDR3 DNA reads TGCGCCAGCAGCTTCGGGGAGCGAAACACCATATATTTT. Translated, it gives CASSFGERNTIYF.

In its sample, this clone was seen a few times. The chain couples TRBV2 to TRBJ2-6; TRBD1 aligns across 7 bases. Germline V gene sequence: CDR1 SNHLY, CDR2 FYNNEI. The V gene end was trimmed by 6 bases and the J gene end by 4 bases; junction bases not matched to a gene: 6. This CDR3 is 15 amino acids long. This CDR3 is CASSETGVGANVLTF. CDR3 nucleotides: TGTGCCAGCAGCGAAACAGGGGTCGGGGCCAACGTCCTGACTTTC.

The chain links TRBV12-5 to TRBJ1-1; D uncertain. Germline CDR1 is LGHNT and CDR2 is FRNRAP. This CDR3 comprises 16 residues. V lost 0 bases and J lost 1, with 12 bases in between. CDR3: CASGLVIIPGNTEAFF. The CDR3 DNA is TGTGCTAGTGGTTTGGTAATCATCCCGGGGAACACTGAAGCTTTCTTT.

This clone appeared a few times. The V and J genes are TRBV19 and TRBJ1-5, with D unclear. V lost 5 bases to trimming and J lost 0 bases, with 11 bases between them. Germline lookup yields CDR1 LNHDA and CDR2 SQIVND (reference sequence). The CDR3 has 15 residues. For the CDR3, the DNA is TGTGCCAGTAGTCAAGACAAGTATAGCAATCAGCCCCAGCATTTT. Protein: CASSQDKYSNQPQHF.

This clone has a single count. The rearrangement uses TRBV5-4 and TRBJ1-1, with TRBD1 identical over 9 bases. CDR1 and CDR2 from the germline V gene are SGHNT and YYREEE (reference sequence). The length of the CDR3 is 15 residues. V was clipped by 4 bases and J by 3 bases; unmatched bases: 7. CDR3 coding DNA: TGTGCCAGCAGCCCCCCGGGACAGGGTTACACTGAAGCTTTCTTT. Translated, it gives CASSPPGQGYTEAFF.

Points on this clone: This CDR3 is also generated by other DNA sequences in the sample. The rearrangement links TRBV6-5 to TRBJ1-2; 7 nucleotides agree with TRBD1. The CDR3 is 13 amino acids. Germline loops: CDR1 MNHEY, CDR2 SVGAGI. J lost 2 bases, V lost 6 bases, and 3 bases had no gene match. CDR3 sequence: CASRRDRNYGYTF. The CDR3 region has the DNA TGTGCCAGCAGGAGGGACAGAAACTATGGCTACACCTTC.

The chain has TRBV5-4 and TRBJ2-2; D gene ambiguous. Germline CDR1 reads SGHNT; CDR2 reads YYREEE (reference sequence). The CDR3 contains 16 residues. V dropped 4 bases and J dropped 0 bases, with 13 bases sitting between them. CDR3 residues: CASSTNPKTNTGELFF. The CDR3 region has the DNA TGTGCCAGCAGCACCAACCCTAAAACGAACACCGGGGAGCTGTTTTTT.

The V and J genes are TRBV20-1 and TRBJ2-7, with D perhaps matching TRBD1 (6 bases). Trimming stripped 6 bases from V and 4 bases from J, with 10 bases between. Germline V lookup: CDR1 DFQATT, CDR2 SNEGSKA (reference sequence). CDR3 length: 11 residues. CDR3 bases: TGCAGTGCCCGACAGGATTACGAGCAGTACTTC. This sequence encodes CSARQDYEQYF.

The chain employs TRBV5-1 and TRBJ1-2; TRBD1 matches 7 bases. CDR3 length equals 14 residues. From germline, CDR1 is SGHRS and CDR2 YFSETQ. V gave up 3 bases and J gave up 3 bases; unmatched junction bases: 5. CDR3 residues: CASSSGQAYYGYTF. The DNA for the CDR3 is TGCGCCAGCAGCTCAGGACAGGCCTACTATGGCTACACCTTC.

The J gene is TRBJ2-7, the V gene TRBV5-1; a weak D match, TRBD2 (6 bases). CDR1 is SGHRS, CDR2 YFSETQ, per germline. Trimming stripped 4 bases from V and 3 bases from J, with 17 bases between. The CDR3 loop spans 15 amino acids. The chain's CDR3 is CASSPDYQTVYEQYF. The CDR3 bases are TGCGCCAGCAGCCCGGACTACCAGACCGTCTACGAGCAGTACTTC. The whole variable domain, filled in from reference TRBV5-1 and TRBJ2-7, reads KAGVTQTPRYLIKTRGQQVTLSCSPISGHRSVSWYQQTPGQGLQFLFEYFSETQRNKGNFPGRFSGRQFSNSRSEMNVSTLELGDSALYLCASSPDYQTVYEQYFGPGTRLTVT.